This is a list of T cell receptor beta chains from one sample in a study of beta chain features in type 1 diabetes. Sequencing was performed with immunoSEQ multiplex PCR; in TCRdb, only in-frame clones are kept and a portion is missing. Counted here are some 270,000 clones, approximately 10% occurring once; the ten biggest clones make up more than 0.015%. Material: naive CD4+ T cells from blood. These receptor sequences come from a man aged 25 to 45 with type 1 diabetes. Both conserved end residues are part of each CDR3. D genes are given only for firm matches. Some rows mark clone size as missing; the rest say once, few, many or name a class of expanded clone.

v_gene: TRBV6-5
d_gene: NA
j_gene: TRBJ1-3
abundance: few
CDR3nt: TGTGCCAGCGAGAAGGGAAACACCATATATTTT
CDR3aa: CASEKGNTIYF

v_gene: TRBV13
d_gene: NA
j_gene: TRBJ1-1
abundance: NA
CDR3nt: TGTGCCAGCAGATCCGGCGGGGGCAGGACTGAAGCTTTCTTT
CDR3aa: CASRSGGGRTEAFF

v_gene: TRBV28
d_gene: TRBD2
j_gene: TRBJ2-1
abundance: NA
CDR3nt: TGTGCCAGCAGTTCCCCGGCTAGCGGCACCTACAATGAGCAGTTCTTC
CDR3aa: CASSSPASGTYNEQFF

v_gene: TRBV5-1
d_gene: TRBD2
j_gene: TRBJ2-7
abundance: NA
CDR3nt: TGCGCCAGCAGCTTGGCAAGCGGGGGCACCTACGAGCAGTACTTC
CDR3aa: CASSLASGGTYEQYF

v_gene: TRBV29-1
d_gene: TRBD1
j_gene: TRBJ1-3
abundance: few
CDR3nt: TGCAGCATCAGGGGGGCTGGAAACACCATATATTTT
CDR3aa: CSIRGAGNTIYF

v_gene: TRBV15
d_gene: NA
j_gene: TRBJ1-4
abundance: NA
CDR3nt: TGTGCCACCAGCAGATCAGGGTTAGGTAATGAAAAACTGTTTTTT
CDR3aa: CATSRSGLGNEKLFF

v_gene: TRBV2
d_gene: NA
j_gene: TRBJ1-6
abundance: NA
CDR3nt: TGTGCCAGCAGACTTCTGTCCCTCCACTTT
CDR3aa: CASRLLSLHF

v_gene: TRBV2
d_gene: TRBD1
j_gene: TRBJ1-6
abundance: few
CDR3nt: TGTGCCAGCAGTGAAAACGGACAGGGTCAGTCACCCCTCCACTTT
CDR3aa: CASSENGQGQSPLHF

v_gene: TRBV9
d_gene: TRBD1
j_gene: TRBJ1-2
abundance: NA
CDR3nt: TGTGCCAGCAGCGCTGGACAGGGGGAGGGCTACACCTTC
CDR3aa: CASSAGQGEGYTF

v_gene: TRBV7-9
d_gene: TRBD1
j_gene: TRBJ2-7
abundance: NA
CDR3nt: TGTGCCAGCAGCGTCAGACAGGGTAACGGCGAGCAGTACTTC
CDR3aa: CASSVRQGNGEQYF

v_gene: TRBV7-2
d_gene: NA
j_gene: TRBJ1-6
abundance: NA
CDR3nt: TGTGCCAGCAGCTTAGTAGCGGGACTTAATTCACCCCTCCACTTT
CDR3aa: CASSLVAGLNSPLHF

v_gene: TRBV11-2
d_gene: TRBD2
j_gene: TRBJ2-5
abundance: NA
CDR3nt: TGTGCCAGCAGCTTAGGTCTGACTAGCGTCGATGAGACCCAGTACTTC
CDR3aa: CASSLGLTSVDETQYF

v_gene: TRBV15
d_gene: NA
j_gene: TRBJ1-1
abundance: NA
CDR3nt: TGTGCCACCAGCAGAGACATCGGACAGTCGAACACTGAAGCTTTCTTT
CDR3aa: CATSRDIGQSNTEAFF

v_gene: TRBV27
d_gene: TRBD2
j_gene: TRBJ2-5
abundance: NA
CDR3nt: TGTGCCAGTAGCGGGGGTCGCGGGGAGACCCAGTACTTC
CDR3aa: CASSGGRGETQYF

v_gene: TRBV14
d_gene: TRBD1
j_gene: TRBJ2-1
abundance: NA
CDR3nt: TGTGCCAGCAGCCAAGACTGGGGACAGGGGTCCAATGAGCAGTTCTTC
CDR3aa: CASSQDWGQGSNEQFF

v_gene: TRBV7-9
d_gene: TRBD2
j_gene: TRBJ2-5
abundance: NA
CDR3nt: TGTGCCAGCAGCTTTGGGACTAGCCCAGAGACCCAGTACTTC
CDR3aa: CASSFGTSPETQYF

v_gene: TRBV19
d_gene: NA
j_gene: TRBJ2-6
abundance: NA
CDR3nt: TGTGCCAGTAGTATAGGGCCTCGCGGGGCCAACGTCCTGACTTTC
CDR3aa: CASSIGPRGANVLTF

v_gene: TRBV5-4
d_gene: TRBD1
j_gene: TRBJ2-3
abundance: few
CDR3nt: TGTGCCAGCAGCAGGGGGGGACAGGGGACAGATACGCAGTATTTT
CDR3aa: CASSRGGQGTDTQYF

v_gene: TRBV19
d_gene: NA
j_gene: TRBJ1-6
abundance: few
CDR3nt: TGTGCCAGTAGTATTACAGGGAGTAGTTCACCCCTCCACTTT
CDR3aa: CASSITGSSSPLHF

v_gene: TRBV7-2
d_gene: TRBD2
j_gene: TRBJ2-5
abundance: NA
CDR3nt: TGTGCCAGCAGAACGGGACTAGCGGGTTCCCACGGGGAGACCCAGTACTTC
CDR3aa: CASRTGLAGSHGETQYF

v_gene: TRBV4-2
d_gene: NA
j_gene: TRBJ2-2
abundance: few
CDR3nt: TGTGCCAGCAGCCAAGAACCGGGGGGCGGGGTCACCGGGGAGCTGTTTTTT
CDR3aa: CASSQEPGGGVTGELFF

v_gene: TRBV5-4
d_gene: NA
j_gene: TRBJ2-7
abundance: few
CDR3nt: TGTGCCAGCAGCTTGTTCCCAACTAGCTCCTACGAGCAGTACTTC
CDR3aa: CASSLFPTSSYEQYF

v_gene: TRBV11-2
d_gene: NA
j_gene: TRBJ2-1
abundance: few
CDR3nt: TGTGCCAGCAGCTTAGGGGGCCCGCGCATTGAGCAGTTCTTC
CDR3aa: CASSLGGPRIEQFF

v_gene: TRBV11-2
d_gene: TRBD1
j_gene: TRBJ2-5
abundance: few
CDR3nt: TGTGCCAGCAGCCTACGGCCCAAGGGGGCAGAGACCCAGTACTTC
CDR3aa: CASSLRPKGAETQYF

v_gene: TRBV9
d_gene: NA
j_gene: TRBJ2-2
abundance: NA
CDR3nt: TGTGCCAGCAGCGAGAGGGGGCGGGGGGCCGTCGGGGAGCTGTTTTTT
CDR3aa: CASSERGRGAVGELFF

v_gene: TRBV7-9
d_gene: NA
j_gene: TRBJ2-5
abundance: NA
CDR3nt: TGTGCCAGCAGCCTAGGGACGGGGGTTGGAGAGACCCAGTACTTC
CDR3aa: CASSLGTGVGETQYF

v_gene: TRBV18
d_gene: NA
j_gene: TRBJ2-3
abundance: NA
CDR3nt: TGTGCCAGCTCACCTGTGGCAGGGTCGTCTACAGATACGCAGTATTTT
CDR3aa: CASSPVAGSSTDTQYF

v_gene: TRBV5-5
d_gene: NA
j_gene: TRBJ2-5
abundance: few
CDR3nt: TGTGCCAGCAGCCGGTGGGGGGAGGAGACCCAGTACTTC
CDR3aa: CASSRWGEETQYF

v_gene: TRBV5-1
d_gene: NA
j_gene: TRBJ2-2
abundance: few
CDR3nt: TGCGCCAGCACCGGGCGGGCGAACACCGGGGAGCTGTTTTTT
CDR3aa: CASTGRANTGELFF

v_gene: TRBV7-2
d_gene: NA
j_gene: TRBJ2-3
abundance: few
CDR3nt: TGTGCCAGCAGCTACACTAGTTCTAGCACAGATACGCAGTATTTT
CDR3aa: CASSYTSSSTDTQYF

v_gene: TRBV14
d_gene: TRBD1
j_gene: TRBJ1-1
abundance: few
CDR3nt: TGTGCCAGCAGCCCTCAGGGGGCGAGTCTATTAGGCACTGAAGCTTTCTTT
CDR3aa: CASSPQGASLLGTEAFF

v_gene: TRBV7-9
d_gene: TRBD2
j_gene: TRBJ2-3
abundance: NA
CDR3nt: TGTGCCAGCAGCTCCCACTCCGGGACTAGTTACACAGATACGCAGTATTTT
CDR3aa: CASSSHSGTSYTDTQYF

v_gene: TRBV28
d_gene: NA
j_gene: TRBJ2-3
abundance: once
CDR3nt: TGTGCCACCTACCGGACAGCATCTACAGATACGCAGTATTTT
CDR3aa: CATYRTASTDTQYF

v_gene: TRBV19
d_gene: NA
j_gene: TRBJ1-5
abundance: few
CDR3nt: TGTGCCAGTAGTATGCGGGGACCCAATCAGCCCCAGCATTTT
CDR3aa: CASSMRGPNQPQHF

v_gene: TRBV2
d_gene: TRBD2
j_gene: TRBJ2-1
abundance: few
CDR3nt: TGTGCCAGCACCAAGCGGGGCTCAGGCGGTGAGCAGTTCTTC
CDR3aa: CASTKRGSGGEQFF

v_gene: TRBV19
d_gene: NA
j_gene: TRBJ2-2
abundance: few
CDR3nt: TGTGCCAGTAGCCGGACTGCGAACACCGGGGAGCTGTTTTTT
CDR3aa: CASSRTANTGELFF

v_gene: TRBV5-1
d_gene: TRBD2
j_gene: TRBJ2-1
abundance: NA
CDR3nt: TGCGCCAGCAGCTTGGCCAGCGGGGGGCCCCTGAATGAGCAGTTCTTC
CDR3aa: CASSLASGGPLNEQFF

v_gene: TRBV28
d_gene: TRBD2
j_gene: TRBJ2-3
abundance: NA
CDR3nt: TGTGCCAGCAGCCCTCTGACTAGCGGGGGAACGCAGTATTTT
CDR3aa: CASSPLTSGGTQYF

v_gene: TRBV19
d_gene: NA
j_gene: TRBJ1-4
abundance: NA
CDR3nt: TGTGCCAGTAGTAACAGGGTCGCGGAAAAACTGTTTTTT
CDR3aa: CASSNRVAEKLFF

v_gene: TRBV4-1
d_gene: TRBD1
j_gene: TRBJ1-5
abundance: NA
CDR3nt: TGCGCCAGCAGCCAAGTATTACTTCAGGGGGCGAGCAATCAGCCCCAGCATTTT
CDR3aa: CASSQVLLQGASNQPQHF

v_gene: TRBV11-2
d_gene: NA
j_gene: TRBJ1-4
abundance: NA
CDR3nt: TGTGCCAGCGCAGGGTTTAATGAAAAACTGTTTTTT
CDR3aa: CASAGFNEKLFF

v_gene: TRBV7-2
d_gene: TRBD2
j_gene: TRBJ2-3
abundance: few
CDR3nt: TGTGCCAGCAGCGTGCGGGGGGGAACCTCAGATACGCAGTATTTT
CDR3aa: CASSVRGGTSDTQYF

v_gene: TRBV5-1
d_gene: NA
j_gene: TRBJ2-1
abundance: few
CDR3nt: TGCGCCAGCAGCCCGCTAGTAGCAGATCTTGACAATGAGCAGTTCTTC
CDR3aa: CASSPLVADLDNEQFF

v_gene: TRBV7-3
d_gene: NA
j_gene: TRBJ2-2
abundance: NA
CDR3nt: TGTGCCAGCAGCTTAACCGGGACTAACACCGGGGAGCTGTTTTTT
CDR3aa: CASSLTGTNTGELFF

v_gene: TRBV10-3
d_gene: NA
j_gene: TRBJ1-4
abundance: few
CDR3nt: TGTGCCATCAGTGAGTCGCGAAGATCTAATGAAAAACTGTTTTTT
CDR3aa: CAISESRRSNEKLFF

v_gene: TRBV5-1
d_gene: NA
j_gene: TRBJ2-2
abundance: NA
CDR3nt: TGCGCCAGCAGCCGCGGGACAGCCGTGAGCACCGGGGAGCTGTTTTTT
CDR3aa: CASSRGTAVSTGELFF

v_gene: TRBV7-2
d_gene: NA
j_gene: TRBJ2-7
abundance: few
CDR3nt: TGTGCCAGCAGCTTACTCCCGCAGGGCGAGCAGTACTTC
CDR3aa: CASSLLPQGEQYF

v_gene: TRBV27
d_gene: NA
j_gene: TRBJ1-5
abundance: NA
CDR3nt: TGTGCCAGCAGTTTGGGCCCGGATCAGCCCCAGCATTTT
CDR3aa: CASSLGPDQPQHF

v_gene: TRBV7-3
d_gene: NA
j_gene: TRBJ1-2
abundance: NA
CDR3nt: TGTGCCAGCGGAATTCGGGGGATAGGCGGCTACACCTTC
CDR3aa: CASGIRGIGGYTF

v_gene: TRBV4-1
d_gene: NA
j_gene: TRBJ2-3
abundance: few
CDR3nt: TGCGCCAGCAGCCAAGGACTGCCACTGGTCACAGATACGCAGTATTTT
CDR3aa: CASSQGLPLVTDTQYF

v_gene: TRBV5-1
d_gene: TRBD2
j_gene: TRBJ2-7
abundance: NA
CDR3nt: TGCGCCAGCAGCCCTCTGTATCCGGCGGGGAGGGTATCCTACGAGCAGTACTTC
CDR3aa: CASSPLYPAGRVSYEQYF

v_gene: TRBV6-5
d_gene: NA
j_gene: TRBJ2-7
abundance: few
CDR3nt: TGTGCCAGCAGTTACCCGGGGAACGAGCAGTACTTC
CDR3aa: CASSYPGNEQYF

v_gene: TRBV28
d_gene: NA
j_gene: TRBJ1-1
abundance: few
CDR3nt: TGTGCCACCTTCCGGGGGGGAGCCAACACTGAAGCTTTCTTT
CDR3aa: CATFRGGANTEAFF

v_gene: TRBV30
d_gene: NA
j_gene: TRBJ1-5
abundance: NA
CDR3nt: TGTGCCTGGAGTGATTGGGGCCGAAATCAGCCCCAGCATTTT
CDR3aa: CAWSDWGRNQPQHF

v_gene: TRBV5-4
d_gene: TRBD1
j_gene: TRBJ2-1
abundance: NA
CDR3nt: TGTGCCAGCAGCCAGGGACAGGGAGGCTCCAATGAGCAGTTCTTC
CDR3aa: CASSQGQGGSNEQFF

v_gene: TRBV7-2
d_gene: NA
j_gene: TRBJ2-7
abundance: NA
CDR3nt: TGTGCCAGCAGCTTAGTACAGGCCGACTACGAGCAGTACTTC
CDR3aa: CASSLVQADYEQYF

v_gene: TRBV10-3
d_gene: TRBD1
j_gene: TRBJ1-1
abundance: few
CDR3nt: TGTGCCATCAGTGAGACTACAGGGGGAAGCACTGAAGCTTTCTTT
CDR3aa: CAISETTGGSTEAFF